What follows are 21 T cell receptor beta chains derived from one specimen sequenced in a study of OX40 agonist ivuxolimab in advanced cancers. TCRdb keeps only in-frame clones here, not all; method: immunoSEQ multiplex PCR. The table includes tens of thousands of clones, 85% detected once. The sample in question was CD4+ or CD8+ T cells sorted from blood, obtained in a trial of the OX40 agonist ivuxolimab. The receptors stem from an adult with an advanced solid tumor such as melanoma, head and neck, liver or kidney cancer.

The CDR3 bases are TGTGCCAGCAGGGCCGGGCAGGGCGGGGAGCTGTTTTTT. Translated, it gives CASRAGQGGELFF. The chain employs TRBV7-6 and TRBJ2-2; D might be TRBD1 (5 bases). V dropped 6 bases and J dropped 7 bases, with 12 bases sitting between them. The CDR3 contains 13 residues. Germline CDR1 reads SGHVS; CDR2 reads FNYEAQ.

The chain has TRBV28 and TRBJ1-4; D is perhaps TRBD1 (5 bases). The CDR3 is 15 residues long. Trimming removed 5 bases from V and 2 bases from J, with 12 bases in between. The germline V gene has CDR1 MDHEN and CDR2 SYDVKM. Written as DNA, the CDR3 is TGTGCCAGCAGTCTTGGGGGGTGGACTAATGAAAAACTGTTTTTT. This encodes CASSLGGWTNEKLFF. The whole variable domain, filled in from reference TRBV28 and TRBJ1-4, reads DVKVTQSSRYLVKRTGEKVFLECVQDMDHENMFWYRQDPGLGLRLIYFSYDVKMKEKGDIPEGYSVSREKKERFSLILESASTNQTSMYLCASSLGGWTNEKLFFGSGTQLSVL.

The chain has TRBV7-3 and TRBJ2-5; 7 bases are shared with TRBD2. The CDR3 sequence is 15 residues long. J lost 4 bases, V lost 3 bases, and 8 bases had no gene match. Germline V gene lookup returns CDR1 SGHTA and CDR2 FQGTGA. For the CDR3, the DNA is TGTGCCAGCAGCTTGAGCGGGGCCCGGGTAGAGACCCAGTACTTC. Protein: CASSLSGARVETQYF.

The J gene is TRBJ2-1, the V gene TRBV28; 8 bases map to TRBD2. CDR3 length: 15 amino acids. CDR1 and CDR2 (germline): MDHEN, SYDVKM. V trimming: 0 bases; J trimming: 10 bases; junction bases outside the gene matches: 8. CDR3 nucleotide sequence: TGTGCCAGCAGTTTATGGGGACTAGGCAGGAGGGAGCAGTTCTTC. It is translated as CASSLWGLGRREQFF.

Notes on this clone: A junction boundary mismatches the germline segment, possibly from a read error. V and J are TRBV10-3 and TRBJ1-1; maybe TRBD1 (5 bases). This CDR3 spans 15 amino acids. Per germline, CDR1 ENHRY and CDR2 SYGVKD. The CDR3 bases are TGTGCCAGCAGTTACCGGGACGGACTGAACACTGAAGCTTTCTTT. Translated, it gives CASSYRDGLNTEAFF.

V gene TRBV27 combines with J gene TRBJ2-6; D is uncertain. The CDR3 is 17 amino acids. The V end was cut by 10 bases, the J end by 1 base, with 20 bases between. The germline V gene encodes CDR1 MNHEY and CDR2 SMNVEV (reference sequence). CDR3 sequence reads: CATTNPNSASGANVLTF. The CDR3 region has the DNA TGTGCCACCACGAACCCCAACAGCGCGTCTGGGGCCAACGTCCTGACTTTC.

This clone occurred a few times. This chain links TRBV9 with TRBJ2-7; TRBD2 agrees at 7 bases. The V segment lost 0 bases and the J segment 3 bases; nucleotides outside the gene matches: 6. The CDR3 runs to 15 residues. CDR1 is SGDLS and CDR2 is YYNGEE in the germline V gene. The CDR3 sequence is CASSVDPAGNYEQYF. The CDR3, as DNA: TGTGCCAGCAGCGTAGATCCAGCGGGAAACTACGAGCAGTACTTC.

J is TRBJ1-1 and V is TRBV27; TRBD1 matches 7 bases. The CDR3 runs 14 residues. From germline, CDR1 is MNHEY and CDR2 SMNVEV (reference sequence). V was clipped by 3 bases and J by 2 bases; unmatched bases: 3. The CDR3 region is CASSFTGANTEAFF. CDR3 nucleotide sequence: TGTGCCAGCAGTTTCACAGGGGCTAACACTGAAGCTTTCTTT.

The chain joins TRBV19 to TRBJ2-2, with a tentative D call TRBD1 (6 bases). Trimming cost V 5 bases and J 7 bases, with 17 bases left between them. Looked up from germline, CDR1 is LNHDA and CDR2 is SQIVND (reference sequence). The CDR3 runs to 15 residues. The CDR3 sequence is CASSFPGQGGGELFF. CDR3 DNA: TGTGCCAGTAGTTTTCCGGGACAAGGAGGCGGGGAGCTGTTTTTT.

This clone was seen more than once but under ten times. This rearrangement joins TRBV2 to TRBJ2-5; 7 positions agree with TRBD2. Germline trimming cut 1 base from V and 2 bases from J; bases unmatched to any gene: 4. Germline V gene data show CDR1 as SNHLY and CDR2 as FYNNEI. CDR3 size: 15 residues. This chain's CDR3 is CASSEGTRRQETQYF. CDR3 coding DNA: TGTGCCAGCAGTGAAGGGACTAGACGGCAAGAGACCCAGTACTTC. The full variable domain, rest sourced from reference TRBV2 and TRBJ2-5, is EPEVTQTPSHQVTQMGQEVILRCVPISNHLYFYWYRQILGQKVEFLVSFYNNEISEKSEIFDDQFSVERPDGSNFTLKIRSTKLEDSAMYFCASSEGTRRQETQYFGPGTRLLVL.

This chain joins TRBV5-1 and TRBJ2-1; a possible D gene is TRBD2 (6 bases). Germline-derived CDR1 and CDR2 are SGHRS and YFSETQ. The germline V and J ends were trimmed by 0 bases and 4 bases, with 11 bases remaining between them. There are 15 residues in the CDR3. The CDR3 bases are TGCGCCAGCAGCTTGGGTGTCGGGACTTACAATGAGCAGTTCTTC. This gives the protein CASSLGVGTYNEQFF.

This rearrangement joins TRBV29-1 to TRBJ2-1; D not resolved. Per the germline V gene, CDR1 is SQVTM and CDR2 is ANQGSEA. Trimming left V 4 bases short and J 6 bases short, with 13 bases between. This CDR3 has 13 residues. The CDR3 coding sequence is TGCAGCGTTGGTGCCCGAGGTAGCAATGAGCAGTTCTTC. Protein product: CSVGARGSNEQFF.

This chain links TRBV2 with TRBJ2-5; tentatively, D is TRBD2 (6 bases). V was pared by 6 bases and J by 2 bases, with 19 bases between. The CDR3 has 16 amino acids. CDR1 SNHLY and CDR2 FYNNEI come from the germline V gene. CDR3 bases: TGTGCCAGCAGGGCGGGATGGACCGGCCTACAAGAGACCCAGTACTTC. This gives the protein CASRAGWTGLQETQYF.

This clone was picked up one time. V gene TRBV5-4 combines with J gene TRBJ2-7; D remains unclear. Germline V gene sequence: CDR1 SGHNT, CDR2 YYREEE (reference sequence). Trimming left V 1 base short and J 3 bases short, with 14 bases between. The CDR3 runs to 15 residues. The CDR3 loop is CASSLSGVDFYEQYF. Written as DNA, the CDR3 is TGTGCCAGCAGCTTGTCTGGAGTAGACTTCTACGAGCAGTACTTC.

This clone turned up a few times. V usage is TRBV5-6 and J usage is TRBJ2-7; D might be TRBD1 or TRBD2, each matching 6 bases. CDR3 length: 18 amino acids. Trimming shortened V by 4 bases and J by 4 bases, and 27 bases separated the two germline ends. Germline CDR1 is SGHDT and CDR2 is YYEEEE. CDR3 in amino acids: CASSPWGGTLVSSYEQYV. In DNA, the CDR3 is TGTGCCAGCAGCCCGTGGGGCGGGACACTCGTAAGTTCATACGAGCAGTACGTC.

This chain connects TRBV18 to TRBJ2-3; maybe TRBD2 (6 bases). V lost 3 bases to trimming and J lost 1 base, with 14 bases between them. The CDR3 contains 16 residues. The V gene's germline CDR1 is KGHSH and CDR2 LQKENI. The CDR3 DNA reads as TGTGCCAGCTCACCGGTCCCTTTAGCGGGCACAGATACGCAGTATTTT. Translated, it gives CASSPVPLAGTDTQYF.

The chain carries TRBV7-6 and TRBJ1-4; D perhaps matches TRBD1 (6 bases). CDR1 is SGHVS and CDR2 is FNYEAQ in the germline V gene. The CDR3 has 15 amino acids. V lost 4 bases to trimming and J lost 4 bases, with 13 bases between them. The DNA for the CDR3 is TGTGCCAGCAGCTCCCCCAGGGGAGGTAATGAAAAACTGTTTTTT. Translated, it gives CASSSPRGGNEKLFF.

The V gene is TRBV5-4, the J gene TRBJ1-4; D perhaps matches TRBD1 (5 bases). The germline gives CDR1 SGHNT, CDR2 YYREEE (reference sequence). Between the trimmed V and J ends, which lost 1 base and 6 bases, there was a span of 10 bases. This CDR3 comprises 14 residues. CDR3 in amino acids: CASSLSGTDEKLFF. CDR3 DNA sequence: TGTGCCAGCAGCTTGAGTGGGACCGATGAAAAACTGTTTTTT.

This chain joins TRBV27 and TRBJ2-5; D perhaps matches TRBD1 (6 bases). The CDR3 length is 15 residues. Trimming shortened V by 5 bases and J by 2 bases, and 15 bases separated the two germline ends. In germline, CDR1 is MNHEY, CDR2 SMNVEV (reference sequence). CDR3 sequence: CASSEGDLWQETQYF. For the CDR3, the DNA is TGTGCCAGCAGTGAGGGGGACCTATGGCAAGAGACCCAGTACTTC.

The gene calls are TRBV30 and TRBJ1-4; D is perhaps TRBD1 (5 bases). Germline V gene sequence: CDR1 GTSNPN, CDR2 SVGIG (reference sequence). The CDR3 extends over 20 amino acids. The V gene lost 0 bases and the J gene lost 8 bases, with 31 bases spanning the gap. The CDR3 reads CAWSVTLFSLGQVGLEKLFF. CDR3 nucleotides: TGTGCCTGGAGTGTAACCCTCTTCTCCCTGGGGCAAGTCGGGCTCGAAAAACTGTTTTTT.

This chain links TRBV19 with TRBJ2-1; no clear D. From germline, CDR1 is LNHDA and CDR2 SQIVND (reference sequence). Trimming shortened V by 9 bases and J by 4 bases, and 19 bases separated the two germline ends. This CDR3 is 15 amino acids long. As DNA, the CDR3 is TGTGCCAGCCTACCCACCCATCGGTCTTACAATGAGCAGTTCTTC. It encodes CASLPTHRSYNEQFF. Based on the CDR3 plus reference TRBV19 and TRBJ2-1, the full variable domain is DGGITQSPKYLFRKEGQNVTLSCEQNLNHDAMYWYRQDPGQGLRLIYYSQIVNDFQKGDIAEGYSVSREKKESFPLTVTSAQKNPTAFYLCASLPTHRSYNEQFFGPGTRLTVL.